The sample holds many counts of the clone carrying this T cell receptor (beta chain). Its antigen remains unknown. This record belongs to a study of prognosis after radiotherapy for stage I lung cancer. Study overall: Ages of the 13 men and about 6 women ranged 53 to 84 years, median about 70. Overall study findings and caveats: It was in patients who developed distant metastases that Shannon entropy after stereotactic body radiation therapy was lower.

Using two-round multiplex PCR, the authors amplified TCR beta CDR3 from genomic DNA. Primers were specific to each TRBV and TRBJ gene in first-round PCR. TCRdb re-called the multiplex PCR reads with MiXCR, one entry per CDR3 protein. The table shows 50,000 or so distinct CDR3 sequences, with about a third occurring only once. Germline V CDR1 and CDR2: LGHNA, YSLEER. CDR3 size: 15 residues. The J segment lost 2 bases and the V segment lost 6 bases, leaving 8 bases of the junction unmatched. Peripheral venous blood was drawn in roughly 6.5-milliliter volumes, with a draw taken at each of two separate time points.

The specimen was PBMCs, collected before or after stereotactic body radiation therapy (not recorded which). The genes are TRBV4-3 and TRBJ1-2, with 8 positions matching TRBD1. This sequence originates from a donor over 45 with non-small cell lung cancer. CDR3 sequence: CASSPGQGRNYGYTF. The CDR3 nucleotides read TGCGCCAGCAGTCCCGGACAGGGACGCAACTATGGCTACACCTTC.